This T cell receptor (beta chain) originates from a study of shared clonotypes between healthy human individuals. Only in-frame clones appear in the TCRdb table, and some are missing; sequencing was by immunoSEQ multiplex PCR. The sample lists 2 million to 2.5 million clones; more than 90% were seen once. Germline trimming cut 3 bases from V and 9 bases from J; bases unmatched to any gene: 6. Per the germline V gene, CDR1 is SGHRS and CDR2 is YFSETQ. This CDR3 has 15 amino acids. The receptor comes from a man aged 18 to 35 in good health. Input material: naive CD4+ T cells sorted from blood. Subset specified: CD45RA+ positively selected. The chain couples TRBV5-1 to TRBJ2-1; 13 bases align to TRBD2. Here the CDR3 DNA reads TGCGCCAGCAGCTCTGGACTAGCGGGAGCTACTGAGCAGTTCTTC. It yields the protein CASSSGLAGATEQFF.